Listed here are 20 T cell receptor beta chains from one sample, sequenced in a study of technical replicates of blood from several donors. Profiling relied on immunoSEQ multiplex PCR, and the TCRdb table lists in-frame clones only, not all of them. This table holds tens of thousands of clones, just under 95% found once. Source material: T cells isolated from PBMCs. The receptors stem from a human donor in good health.

CDR3 DNA: TGTGCCAGTAATGATAGCCCAGGGGGCCGCACAGATACGCAGTATTTT. Its translation: CASNDSPGGRTDTQYF. The chain joins TRBV19 to TRBJ2-3; 8 positions agree with TRBD1. Trimming took 7 bases from V and 1 from J; bases not matched to a gene: 10. The CDR3 extends over 16 amino acids. The germline V gene has CDR1 LNHDA and CDR2 SQIVND (reference sequence).

The rearrangement joins TRBV7-3 to TRBJ2-3; 12 bases fit TRBD2. This CDR3 has 19 residues. Germline V gene sequence: CDR1 SGHTA, CDR2 FQGTGA. J lost 0 bases, V lost 5 bases, and 12 bases had no gene match. This chain's CDR3 is CASSPPRTSGMLSTDTQYF. The CDR3 coding sequence is TGTGCCAGCAGCCCCCCCCGGACTAGCGGGATGCTTAGCACAGATACGCAGTATTTT.

J is TRBJ2-2 and V is TRBV7-6; 8 nucleotides align to TRBD2. This CDR3 is 16 amino acids long. The V segment lost 3 bases and the J segment 6 bases; nucleotides outside the gene matches: 9. Germline CDR1 reads SGHVS; CDR2 reads FNYEAQ. The CDR3 sequence is CASSFSGANTAGELFF. The CDR3 DNA sequence: TGTGCCAGCAGCTTTAGCGGGGCTAACACCGCCGGGGAGCTGTTTTTT.

This chain links TRBV29-1 with TRBJ2-1, with D possibly being TRBD2 (6 bases). The CDR3 has 12 residues. Looked up from germline, CDR1 is SQVTM and CDR2 is ANQGSEA. The ends were cut back, 7 bases at V and 8 bases at J, with 15 bases in the middle. The CDR3 here is CSARLGRDEQFF. For the CDR3, the DNA is TGCAGCGCCCGACTAGGACGGGATGAGCAGTTCTTC.

Only one count was recorded for this clone. CDR3: CASSLGLGAYEQYF. CDR3 DNA sequence: TGTGCCAGCAGCTTAGGACTAGGGGCCTACGAGCAGTACTTC. The chain couples TRBV7-8 to TRBJ2-7; TRBD2 might be the D (6 bases). V dropped 1 base and J dropped 2 bases, with 9 bases sitting between them. This CDR3 is built from 14 residues. Germline V gene data show CDR1 as SGHVS and CDR2 as FQNEAQ.

The V and J genes are TRBV9 and TRBJ2-1; a possible D gene is TRBD2 (5 bases). The length of the CDR3 is 18 residues. From germline, CDR1 is SGDLS and CDR2 YYNGEE. V was pared by 0 bases and J by 4 bases, with 20 bases between. CDR3 protein: CASSVATGSGLLYNEQFF. The DNA of the CDR3 is TGTGCCAGCAGCGTAGCTACGGGGAGTGGGCTACTATACAATGAGCAGTTCTTC.

The chain couples TRBV18 to TRBJ1-1; TRBD1 matches 7 bases. This CDR3 region has 13 residues. The trim removed 3 bases at V and 4 bases at J, leaving 2 bases unmatched. In germline, CDR1 is KGHSH, CDR2 LQKENI. CDR3 protein: CASSPEGATEAFF. The CDR3 DNA reads as TGTGCCAGCTCACCGGAGGGGGCCACTGAAGCTTTCTTT.

Only one count was recorded for this clone. The chain combines TRBV19 with TRBJ2-5; no firm D call. Germline-derived CDR1 and CDR2 are LNHDA and SQIVND (reference sequence). The ends were cut back, 3 bases at V and 4 bases at J, with 6 bases in the middle. This CDR3 is 12 amino acids long. The CDR3 nucleotides are TGTGCCAGTAGTATTCGTAGAGAGACCCAGTACTTC. Encoded protein: CASSIRRETQYF.

This clone was detected only once. The chain employs TRBV10-1 and TRBJ1-5, with 7 bases lining up with TRBD1. CDR1 is WNHNN and CDR2 is SYGVQD in the germline V gene (reference sequence). The V segment lost 6 bases and the J segment 2 bases; nucleotides outside the gene matches: 10. This CDR3 is built from 16 residues. This CDR3 is CASRRDSVLGNQPQHF. CDR3 nucleotide sequence: TGCGCCAGCAGAAGGGACAGCGTATTGGGCAATCAGCCCCAGCATTTT.

The chain recombines TRBV15 with TRBJ2-3; possible D gene TRBD1, 5 bases. Germline V gene sequence: CDR1 LNHNV, CDR2 YYDKDF (reference sequence). V shed 3 bases and J shed 1 base, with 14 bases lying between them. The CDR3 has 16 residues. CDR3 residues: CATSSSPGARTDTQYF. CDR3 sequence (DNA): TGTGCCACCAGCAGTAGTCCTGGGGCCCGCACAGATACGCAGTATTTT.

The J gene is TRBJ2-5, the V gene TRBV7-3; TRBD1 aligns across 9 bases. Germline assignment: CDR1 SGHTA and CDR2 FQGTGA. Trimming removed 2 bases from V and 4 bases from J; junction bases left unmatched: 8. The CDR3 extends over 16 amino acids. CDR3 sequence: CASSLPGQGVGETQYF. The CDR3 DNA sequence: TGTGCCAGCAGCTTACCGGGACAGGGTGTGGGAGAGACCCAGTACTTC.

The V gene is TRBV29-1, the J gene TRBJ2-7; TRBD1 agrees at 9 bases. Germline loops: CDR1 SQVTM, CDR2 ANQGSEA. The CDR3 contains 16 residues. V dropped 4 bases and J dropped 2; count of bases not matched to a gene: 12. The CDR3: CSVVGLTGTGTYEQYF. The CDR3 nucleotides read TGCAGCGTTGTTGGGTTAACCGGGACAGGGACCTACGAGCAGTACTTC.

This clone is judged medium-sized. V usage is TRBV30 and J usage is TRBJ1-1; TRBD1 agrees at 9 bases. Germline values: CDR1 GTSNPN, CDR2 SVGIG (reference sequence). V lost 0 bases, J lost 8 bases, and 1 base stayed unmatched. The CDR3 has 12 amino acids. CDR3 residues: CAWSVQGAEAFF. The CDR3 DNA sequence: TGTGCCTGGAGTGTACAGGGGGCGGAAGCTTTCTTT.

The chain links TRBV20-1 to TRBJ2-5; D remains unclear. V was trimmed by 4 bases and J by 1 base, leaving 4 bases between them. The CDR3 sequence is 11 residues long. Per germline, CDR1 DFQATT and CDR2 SNEGSKA (reference sequence). This chain's CDR3 is CSATLQETQYF. CDR3 nucleotide sequence: TGCAGTGCTACCCTCCAAGAGACCCAGTACTTC.

V gene TRBV15 combines with J gene TRBJ1-4, with 10 nucleotides matching TRBD1. The length of the CDR3 is 16 residues. With 2 bases clipped from V and 8 bases from J, the junction kept 8 bases outside the gene matches. The germline V gene encodes CDR1 LNHNV and CDR2 YYDKDF (reference sequence). CDR3 DNA: TGTGCCACCAGCAGAACAGGGACAGGGGTGGACGAAAAACTGTTTTTT. Translating it yields CATSRTGTGVDEKLFF.

J is TRBJ1-4 and V is TRBV9; tentatively, D is TRBD1 (6 bases). Germline V gene data show CDR1 as SGDLS and CDR2 as YYNGEE. With 0 bases removed from V and 3 bases from J, the gap between germline ends came to 18 bases. This CDR3 region has 18 residues. Here the CDR3 reads CASSVGVTGDRSNEKLFF. The CDR3 bases are TGTGCCAGCAGCGTAGGTGTGACAGGTGATAGGTCTAATGAAAAACTGTTTTTT.

The J gene is TRBJ2-1, the V gene TRBV6-4; 7 positions match TRBD2. The CDR3 is made up of 16 amino acids. The ends lost 0 bases at V and 4 bases at J; junction bases unmatched: 6. Germline CDR1 reads MRHNA; CDR2 reads SNTAGT. The DNA for the CDR3 is TGTGCCAGCAGTGACTCAGAAGCGGGAACGTACAATGAGCAGTTCTTC. Its protein product is CASSDSEAGTYNEQFF.

The genes are TRBV6-6 and TRBJ2-1, with 8 bases aligning to TRBD2. This CDR3 contains 15 residues. CDR1 and CDR2 from the germline V gene are MNHNY and SVGAGI (reference sequence). V was clipped by 8 bases and J by 0 bases; unmatched bases: 6. The CDR3 protein is CASGAGENSYNEQFF. CDR3 in DNA: TGTGCCAGCGGAGCGGGAGAGAACTCCTACAATGAGCAGTTCTTC.

The rearrangement links TRBV12-5 to TRBJ2-7, with TRBD1 matching 7 bases. This CDR3 has 12 residues. Germline V gives CDR1 LGHNT, CDR2 FRNRAP. V dropped 6 bases and J dropped 4; count of bases not matched to a gene: 3. In DNA form, the CDR3 reads TGTGCTAGTGGACTACAGGGGTACGAGCAGTACTTC. It encodes CASGLQGYEQYF.

The chain carries TRBV28 and TRBJ2-5, with 7 bases fitting TRBD2. This CDR3 has 14 amino acids. Trimming took 4 bases from V and 2 from J; bases not matched to a gene: 4. The germline gives CDR1 MDHEN, CDR2 SYDVKM. CDR3 sequence reads: CASSSAGIQETQYF. The CDR3 region has the DNA TGTGCCAGCAGTTCAGCGGGAATACAAGAGACCCAGTACTTC. The variable domain in full, completed from reference TRBV28 and TRBJ2-5, reads DVKVTQSSRYLVKRTGEKVFLECVQDMDHENMFWYRQDPGLGLRLIYFSYDVKMKEKGDIPEGYSVSREKKERFSLILESASTNQTSMYLCASSSAGIQETQYFGPGTRLLVL.